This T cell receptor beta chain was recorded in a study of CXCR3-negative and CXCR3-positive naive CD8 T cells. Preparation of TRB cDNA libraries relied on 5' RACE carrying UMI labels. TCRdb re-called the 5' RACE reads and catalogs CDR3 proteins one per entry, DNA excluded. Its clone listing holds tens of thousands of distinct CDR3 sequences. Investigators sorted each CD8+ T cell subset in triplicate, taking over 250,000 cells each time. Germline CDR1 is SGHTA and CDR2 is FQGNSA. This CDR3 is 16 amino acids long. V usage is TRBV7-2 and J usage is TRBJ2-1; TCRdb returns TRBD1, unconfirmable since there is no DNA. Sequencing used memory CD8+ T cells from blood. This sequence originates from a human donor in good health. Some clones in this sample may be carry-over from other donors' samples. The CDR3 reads CASSLRDSQGGNEQFF.